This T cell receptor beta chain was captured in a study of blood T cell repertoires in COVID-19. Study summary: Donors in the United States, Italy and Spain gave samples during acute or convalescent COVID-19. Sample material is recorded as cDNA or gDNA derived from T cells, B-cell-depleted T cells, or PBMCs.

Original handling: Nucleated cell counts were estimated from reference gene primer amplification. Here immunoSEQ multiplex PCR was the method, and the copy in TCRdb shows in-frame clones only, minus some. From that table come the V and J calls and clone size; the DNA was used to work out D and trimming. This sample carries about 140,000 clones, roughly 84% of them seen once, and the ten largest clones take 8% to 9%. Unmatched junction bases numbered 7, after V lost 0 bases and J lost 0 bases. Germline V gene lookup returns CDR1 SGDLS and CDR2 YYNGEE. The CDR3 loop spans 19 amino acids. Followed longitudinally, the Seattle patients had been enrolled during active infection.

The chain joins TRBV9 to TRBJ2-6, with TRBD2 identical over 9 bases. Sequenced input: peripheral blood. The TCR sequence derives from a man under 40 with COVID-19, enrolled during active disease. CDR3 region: CASSVEQRRGGSGANVLTF. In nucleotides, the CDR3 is TGTGCCAGCAGCGTAGAGCAAAGGCGGGGGGGCTCTGGGGCCAACGTCCTGACTTTC.